The source of this TCR beta chain is a study of OX40 agonist ivuxolimab in advanced cancers. Study-level information: Intravenous ivuxolimab at 0.01 to 10 mg/kg was given to patients every 2 weeks.

Study-level results: Antigen specificity of clonally expanded peripheral T cells was not established. There was clonal expansion of CD4+ and CD8+ blood T cells by week 6 at 0.1 to 3.0 mg/kg.

In germline, CDR1 is SGDLS, CDR2 YYNGEE. There are 14 residues in the CDR3. With 4 bases removed from V and 0 bases from J, the gap between germline ends came to 8 bases. Profiling relied on immunoSEQ multiplex PCR, and the TCRdb table lists in-frame clones only, not all of them. The sample consists of tens of thousands of clones, more than 85% of them appearing once. A note on this clone: Its matching antigen is unknown.

This chain joins TRBV9 and TRBJ1-3, with unresolved D. The sequenced sample was CD4+ or CD8+ T cells sorted from blood, obtained in a trial of the OX40 agonist ivuxolimab. The sequence was obtained from an adult with an advanced solid tumor such as melanoma, head and neck, liver or kidney cancer. As DNA, the CDR3 is TGTGCCAGCAGCCCCGGCGGCTCTGGAAACACCATATATTTT. It specifies CASSPGGSGNTIYF.